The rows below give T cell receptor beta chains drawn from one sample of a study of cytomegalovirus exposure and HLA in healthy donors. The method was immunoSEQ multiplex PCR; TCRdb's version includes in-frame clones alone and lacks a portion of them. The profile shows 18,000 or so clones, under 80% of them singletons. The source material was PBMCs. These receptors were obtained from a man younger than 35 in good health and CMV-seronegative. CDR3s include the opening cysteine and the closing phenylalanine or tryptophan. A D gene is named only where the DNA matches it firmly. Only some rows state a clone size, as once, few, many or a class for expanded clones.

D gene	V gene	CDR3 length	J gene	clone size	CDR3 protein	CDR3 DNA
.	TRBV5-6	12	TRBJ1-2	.	CASSLVQGGYTF	TGTGCCAGCAGCTTGGTACAGGGTGGCTACACCTTC
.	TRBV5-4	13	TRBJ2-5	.	CASSFGGRETQYF	TGTGCCAGCAGCTTCGGTGGTCGGGAGACCCAGTACTTC
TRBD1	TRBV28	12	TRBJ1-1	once	CASSLATGEAFF	TGTGCCAGCAGTTTAGCGACAGGGGAAGCTTTCTTT
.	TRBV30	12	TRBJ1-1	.	CALTGRNTEAFF	TGTGCCTTAACAGGTAGGAACACTGAAGCTTTCTTT
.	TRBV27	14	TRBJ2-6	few	CASSPSGGANVLTF	TGTGCCAGCAGTCCGTCGGGAGGGGCCAACGTCCTGACTTTC
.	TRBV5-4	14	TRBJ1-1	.	CASSLSRGSTEAFF	TGTGCCAGCAGTCTCAGTCGGGGGAGTACTGAAGCTTTCTTT
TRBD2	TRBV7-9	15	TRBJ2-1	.	CASSLGTSGDNEQFF	TGTGCCAGCAGCTTAGGGACTAGCGGGGACAATGAGCAGTTCTTC
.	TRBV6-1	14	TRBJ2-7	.	CASSDGRGGYEQYF	TGTGCCAGCAGTGATGGTAGGGGTGGCTACGAGCAGTACTTC
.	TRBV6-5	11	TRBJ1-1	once	CASSSRGQTFF	TGTGCCAGCAGCTCCCGAGGCCAGACTTTCTTT
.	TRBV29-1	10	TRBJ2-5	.	CSGTRETQYF	TGCAGCGGCACGCGGGAGACCCAGTACTTC
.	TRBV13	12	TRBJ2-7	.	CASSLTGYEQYF	TGTGCCAGCAGCTTAACGGGCTACGAGCAGTACTTC
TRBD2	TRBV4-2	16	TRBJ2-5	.	CASSQETSGIPETQYF	TGTGCCAGCAGCCAAGAGACTAGCGGGATTCCAGAGACCCAGTACTTC
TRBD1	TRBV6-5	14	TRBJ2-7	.	CASSPRDRPYEQYF	TGTGCCAGCAGTCCCAGGGACAGGCCCTACGAGCAGTACTTC
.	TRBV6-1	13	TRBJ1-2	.	CASRNTGNYGYTF	TGTGCCAGCAGGAATACAGGGAACTATGGCTACACCTTC
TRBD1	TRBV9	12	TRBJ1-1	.	CASSVGDSEAFF	TGTGCCAGCAGCGTGGGGGACAGTGAAGCTTTCTTT
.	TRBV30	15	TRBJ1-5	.	CAWSQGVRVGQPQHF	TGTGCCTGGAGTCAAGGTGTGAGGGTGGGGCAGCCCCAGCATTTT
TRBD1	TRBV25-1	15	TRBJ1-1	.	CASTALTGRNTEAFF	TGTGCCAGCACCGCCCTGACAGGGCGTAACACTGAAGCTTTCTTT
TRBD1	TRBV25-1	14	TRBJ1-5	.	CASSETGGGQPQHF	TGTGCCAGCAGTGAAACAGGGGGAGGTCAGCCCCAGCATTTT